The 2 T cell receptor beta chains given below trace back to one sample, sequenced in a study of blood T cell repertoires in COVID-19. The protocol was immunoSEQ multiplex PCR, while the TCRdb copy is restricted to in-frame clones and leaves out a portion. This sample has tens of thousands of clones; 85% occur once, and the top ten carry about 4.6%. Input material: peripheral blood. The receptor source for this set is a man aged 80 or over with acute or convalescent COVID-19.

The chain combines TRBV5-4 with TRBJ2-1; 7 bases fit TRBD1. The CDR3 loop spans 13 amino acids. The junction had 9 bases not matched to a gene; V was cut back by 5 bases and J by 10 bases. From germline, CDR1 is SGHNT and CDR2 YYREEE (reference sequence). The DNA for the CDR3 is TGTGCCAGCAGTTACAACCCGACAGGGGAGCAGTTCTTC. Encoded protein: CASSYNPTGEQFF.

The rearrangement uses TRBV5-1 and TRBJ2-2, with D perhaps TRBD1 (6 bases). Trimming shortened V by 0 bases and J by 1 base, and 10 bases separated the two germline ends. This CDR3 region has 16 residues. Germline V lookup: CDR1 SGHRS, CDR2 YFSETQ. CDR3 nucleotides: TGCGCCAGCAGCTTGGTCCCACAGGGGAACACCGGGGAGCTGTTTTTT. The encoded protein is CASSLVPQGNTGELFF.